This T cell receptor beta chain was identified during a study of blood T cells in healthy people across ages. About this clonotype itself: Its antigen is not known. A read error may be the cause here, since a much bigger clone is one base away.

The CDR3 is 16 amino acids. CDR1 is SSHAT and CDR2 is FNYEAQ in the germline V gene (reference sequence). Study observations and caveats: Fewer expanded clones and more diversity marked long-lived versus aged donors.

The second PCR ran roughly 7 to 12 cycles with a sample-barcoded 5' primer and J-beta primers. TCRdb redid the calling of the 5' RACE reads with MiXCR, one entry per CDR3 protein. Among 380,000 or so distinct CDR3 sequences listed, over 45% were seen once. The sequence was collected from a man aged 55-75 years in good health. Sample: blood. J is TRBJ2-5 and V is TRBV7-7; 7 bases are shared with TRBD2. Here the CDR3 reads CASSLEGLAARETQYF. The CDR3 bases are TGTGCTAGCAGCTTAGAGGGGCTAGCGGCCCGGGAGACCCAGTACTTC.